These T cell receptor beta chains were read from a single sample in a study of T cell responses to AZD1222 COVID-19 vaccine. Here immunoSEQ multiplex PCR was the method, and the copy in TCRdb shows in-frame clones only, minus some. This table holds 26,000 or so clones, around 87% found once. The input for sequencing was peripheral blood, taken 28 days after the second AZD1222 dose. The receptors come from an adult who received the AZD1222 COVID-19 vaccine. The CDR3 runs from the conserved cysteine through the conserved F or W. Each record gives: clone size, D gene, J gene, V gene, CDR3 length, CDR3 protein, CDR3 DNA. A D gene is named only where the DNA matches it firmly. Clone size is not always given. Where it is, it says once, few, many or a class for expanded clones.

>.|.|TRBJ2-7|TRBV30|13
CAWKSRERYEQYF
TGTGCCTGGAAGTCTAGGGAGCGCTACGAGCAGTACTTC
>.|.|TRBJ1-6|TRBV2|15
CASLRQLGYNSPLHF
TGTGCCAGCCTAAGACAGCTCGGGTATAATTCACCCCTCCACTTT
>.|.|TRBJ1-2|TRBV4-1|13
CASSLQGNYGYTF
TGCGCCAGCAGCCTCCAGGGTAACTATGGCTACACCTTC
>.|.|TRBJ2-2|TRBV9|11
CASSVAGELFF
TGTGCCAGCAGCGTAGCCGGGGAGCTGTTTTTT
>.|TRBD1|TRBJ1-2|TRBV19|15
CASSRRQGANYGYTF
TGTGCCAGTAGCAGACGACAGGGAGCTAACTATGGCTACACCTTC
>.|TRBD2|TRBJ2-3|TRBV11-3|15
CASSPVAGGTDTQYF
TGTGCCAGCAGCCCCGTCGCGGGAGGCACAGATACGCAGTATTTT
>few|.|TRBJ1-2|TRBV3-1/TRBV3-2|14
CASSLQSSDYGYTF
TGTGCCAGCAGCCTCCAATCGTCAGACTATGGCTACACCTTC
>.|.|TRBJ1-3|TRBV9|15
CASSVDGVSGNTIYF
TGTGCCAGCAGCGTGGATGGGGTCTCTGGAAACACCATATATTTT
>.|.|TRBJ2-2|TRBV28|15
CASLNGQLGTGELFF
TGTGCCAGCCTGAACGGACAGCTGGGCACCGGGGAGCTGTTTTTT
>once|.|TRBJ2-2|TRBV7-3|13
CASSFLGPGELFF
TGTGCCAGCAGTTTCCTGGGGCCCGGGGAGCTGTTTTTT
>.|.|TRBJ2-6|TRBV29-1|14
CSVGLGSGANVLTF
TGCAGCGTTGGTTTGGGGTCTGGGGCCAACGTCCTGACTTTC
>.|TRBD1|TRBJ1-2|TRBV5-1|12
CASKGQGAGYTF
TGCGCCAGCAAGGGGCAGGGGGCTGGCTACACCTTC
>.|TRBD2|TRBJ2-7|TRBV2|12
CASWTSGYEQYF
TGTGCCAGCTGGACTAGCGGGTACGAGCAGTACTTC
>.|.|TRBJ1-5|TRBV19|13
CASNRQLNQPQHF
TGTGCCAGTAATAGACAGCTTAATCAGCCCCAGCATTTT
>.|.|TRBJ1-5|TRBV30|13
CAWSVRDNQPQHF
TGTGCCTGGAGTGTTAGGGACAATCAGCCCCAGCATTTT
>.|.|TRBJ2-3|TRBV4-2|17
CASSQAGRRRGTDTQYF
TGTGCCAGCAGCCAGGCCGGTCGGCGGAGGGGCACAGATACGCAGTATTTT
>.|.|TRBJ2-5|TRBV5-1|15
CASSLNRGSQETQYF
TGCGCCAGCAGCTTAAATCGAGGGTCCCAAGAGACCCAGTACTTC
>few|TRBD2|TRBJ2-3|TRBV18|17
CASSPQASGRDGDTQYF
TGTGCCAGCTCACCACAGGCTAGCGGGAGGGATGGAGATACGCAGTATTTT
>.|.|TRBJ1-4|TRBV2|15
CASSYRVVANEKLFF
TGTGCCAGCAGTTACAGGGTTGTAGCTAATGAAAAACTGTTTTTT
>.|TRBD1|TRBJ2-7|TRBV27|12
CASRRGPYEQYF
TGTGCCAGCCGCAGGGGGCCCTACGAGCAGTACTTC
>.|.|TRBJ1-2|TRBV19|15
CASSLGPGAGIGYTF
TGTGCCAGTAGTTTGGGGCCCGGGGCAGGGATCGGCTACACCTTC
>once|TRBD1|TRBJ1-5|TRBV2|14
CARGTGSGNQPQHF
TGTGCCAGAGGGACAGGGAGCGGCAATCAGCCCCAGCATTTT
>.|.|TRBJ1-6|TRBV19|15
CASSIGGALGSPLHF
TGTGCCAGTAGTATTGGAGGGGCCCTTGGTTCACCCCTCCACTTT
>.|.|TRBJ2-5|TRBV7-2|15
CASSLGRLQQGTQYF
TGTGCCAGCAGTTTGGGTAGGCTGCAGCAAGGAACCCAGTACTTC
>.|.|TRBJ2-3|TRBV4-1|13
CASSQEETDTQYF
TGCGCCAGCAGCCAAGAAGAGACAGATACGCAGTATTTT
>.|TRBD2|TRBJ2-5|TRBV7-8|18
CASSLARFIREGRKTQYF
TGTGCCAGCAGCTTAGCGCGCTTTATCCGGGAGGGCCGAAAGACCCAGTACTTC
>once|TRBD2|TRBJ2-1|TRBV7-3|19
CASSPKPLVAGVLYNEQFF
TGTGCCAGCAGCCCGAAACCCCTGGTAGCGGGAGTTCTTTACAATGAGCAGTTCTTC
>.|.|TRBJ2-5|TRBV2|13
CASRTVVQETQYF
TGTGCCAGCAGGACGGTGGTTCAAGAGACCCAGTACTTC
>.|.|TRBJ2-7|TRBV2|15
CASSDGQRTGYEQYF
TGTGCCAGCAGTGATGGGCAGCGGACGGGCTACGAGCAGTACTTC
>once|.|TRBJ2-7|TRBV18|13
CATRASNPYEQYF
TGTGCGACAAGGGCCAGCAATCCCTACGAGCAGTACTTC
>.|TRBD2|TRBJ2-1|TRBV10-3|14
CAISEGLAGNEQFF
TGTGCCATCAGTGAGGGGCTAGCGGGTAATGAGCAGTTCTTC
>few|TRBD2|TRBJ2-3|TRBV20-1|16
CSASSLAGGSTDTQYF
TGCAGTGCTAGTAGTTTAGCGGGAGGGAGCACAGATACGCAGTATTTT
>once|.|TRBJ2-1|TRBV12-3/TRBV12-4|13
CASSLSGKVEQFF
TGTGCCAGCAGTTTATCTGGGAAGGTTGAGCAGTTCTTC
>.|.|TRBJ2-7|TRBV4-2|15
CASSHEHRDNYEQYF
TGTGCCAGCAGCCACGAGCACCGGGACAATTACGAGCAGTACTTC
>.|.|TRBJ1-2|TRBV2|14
CASSVGQGRYGYTF
TGTGCCAGCAGTGTTGGGCAGGGAAGGTATGGCTACACCTTC
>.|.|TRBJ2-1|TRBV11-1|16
CASSLEGPLSYNEQFF
TGTGCCAGCAGCCTGGAGGGACCCCTTTCCTACAATGAGCAGTTCTTC
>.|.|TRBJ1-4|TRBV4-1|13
CASSQDPNEKLFF
TGCGCCAGCAGCCAAGACCCTAATGAAAAACTGTTTTTT
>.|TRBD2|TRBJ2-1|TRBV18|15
CASSSTSGSYNEQFF
TGTGCCAGCTCATCTACTAGCGGTTCCTACAATGAGCAGTTCTTC
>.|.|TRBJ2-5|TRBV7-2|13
CASSLSTGETQYF
TGTGCCAGCAGCCTCAGCACGGGAGAGACCCAGTACTTC
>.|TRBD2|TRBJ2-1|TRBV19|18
CASSPPRGLAGGGDEQFF
TGTGCCAGTAGTCCGCCGAGGGGACTAGCGGGAGGGGGGGATGAGCAGTTCTTC
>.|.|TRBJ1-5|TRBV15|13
CATSPDSNQPQHF
TGTGCCACCAGCCCGGACAGTAATCAGCCCCAGCATTTT